These T cell receptor beta chains were read from a single sample in a study of OX40 agonist ivuxolimab in advanced cancers. TCRdb keeps only in-frame clones here, not all; method: immunoSEQ multiplex PCR. Seen here are approximately 81,000 clones, over 70% observed once, and the top ten hold roughly 4.6%. Sequencing was performed on CD4+ or CD8+ T cells sorted from blood, taken in a trial of the OX40 agonist ivuxolimab. The receptor set was obtained from an adult with an advanced solid tumor such as melanoma, head and neck, liver or kidney cancer. CDR3s leave out the opening cysteine and the closing phenylalanine or tryptophan. The order of the fields is clone size, D gene, V gene, J gene, CDR3 protein. The D gene is left open where the match is weak. A clone size is listed for some rows: how often the clone was seen (once, few, many), or a class if it is expanded.

>.|.|TRBV19|TRBJ1-1
ASRTGLTEAF
>.|.|TRBV5-6|TRBJ2-1
ASNPLLTASSYNEQF
>.|.|TRBV5-1|TRBJ1-4
ASSLVDRSTTNEKLF
>.|.|TRBV6-6|TRBJ2-4
ASSPTGGIAKNIQY
>.|TRBD2|TRBV28|.
ASNDPRGSYEQY
>.|.|TRBV5-1|TRBJ2-2
ASSLGTGYAGELF
>.|.|TRBV6-5|TRBJ1-1
ASSYWGNSPEAF
>.|TRBD1|TRBV19|TRBJ2-6
ASSMTGQGATGANVLT
>few|.|TRBV6-6|TRBJ2-7
ASSSSLYEQY
>.|.|TRBV5-6|TRBJ1-3
ASSQTHSGNTIY
>once|.|TRBV6-5|TRBJ2-1
ASSLWGSSTRDEQF
>.|TRBD1|TRBV19|TRBJ2-5
ASSPGTAKETQY
>.|.|TRBV11-2|TRBJ1-3
ASSSISGKTPGNTIY
>.|.|TRBV5-4|TRBJ2-7
ASSLSQDHEQY
>.|.|TRBV30|TRBJ1-5
AWSGQVGNQPQH
>.|.|TRBV30|TRBJ1-2
AWSQWVGYT
>once|.|TRBV5-6|TRBJ2-3
ASSSRYFADTQY
>.|TRBD2|TRBV7-2|TRBJ2-2
ASSFYSGGVSRELF
>.|.|TRBV7-2|TRBJ1-6
ASSLAAGDNSPLH
>.|TRBD1|TRBV7-8|TRBJ2-7
ASSFRGQVPYEQY
>.|TRBD1|TRBV4-2|TRBJ2-5
ASSQDLGTGPETQY
>few|.|TRBV6-5|TRBJ2-7
ASMADPYEQY